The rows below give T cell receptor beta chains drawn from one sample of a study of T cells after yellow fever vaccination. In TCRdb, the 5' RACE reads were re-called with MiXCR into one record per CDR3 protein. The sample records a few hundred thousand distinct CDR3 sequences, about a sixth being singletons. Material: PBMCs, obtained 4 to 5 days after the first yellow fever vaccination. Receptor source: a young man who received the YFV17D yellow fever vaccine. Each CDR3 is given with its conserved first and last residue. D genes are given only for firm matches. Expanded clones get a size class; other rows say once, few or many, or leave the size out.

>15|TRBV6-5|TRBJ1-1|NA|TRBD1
CASSYSDRGYTEAFF
TGTGCCAGCAGTTACTCGGACAGGGGGTACACTGAAGCTTTCTTT
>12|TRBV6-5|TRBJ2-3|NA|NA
CASTGRTDTQYF
TGTGCCAGCACGGGACGCACAGATACGCAGTATTTT
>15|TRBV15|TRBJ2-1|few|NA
CATSRGGGPQNEQFF
TGTGCCACCAGCAGAGGGGGGGGCCCACAGAATGAGCAGTTCTTC
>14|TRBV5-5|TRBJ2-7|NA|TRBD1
CASSLDRVTYEQYF
TGTGCCAGCAGCCTCGACAGGGTTACCTACGAGCAGTACTTC
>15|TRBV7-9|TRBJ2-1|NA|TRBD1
CASSLEEGARYEQFF
TGTGCCAGCAGCTTAGAAGAGGGGGCGCGCTATGAGCAGTTCTTC
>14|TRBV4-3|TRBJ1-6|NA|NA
CASSQERHNSPLHF
TGCGCCAGCAGCCAAGAACGTCATAATTCACCCCTCCACTTT
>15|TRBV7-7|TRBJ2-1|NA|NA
CASSTRDGKYNEQFF
TGTGCTAGCAGCACCCGGGACGGAAAATACAATGAGCAGTTCTTC
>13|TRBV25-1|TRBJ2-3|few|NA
CASSELRTDTQYF
TGTGCCAGCAGTGAATTGAGAACAGATACGCAGTATTTT
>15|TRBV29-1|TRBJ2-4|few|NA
CSVEGGDGTKNIQYF
TGCAGCGTTGAAGGGGGGGACGGGACCAAAAACATTCAGTACTTC
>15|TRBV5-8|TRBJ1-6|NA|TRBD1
CASSFRDRRNSPLHF
TGTGCCAGCAGCTTCCGGGACAGGAGAAATTCGCCCCTCCACTTT
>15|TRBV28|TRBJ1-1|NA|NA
CASSLPREMGTEAFF
TGTGCCAGCAGTTTGCCGCGGGAGATGGGCACTGAAGCTTTCTTT
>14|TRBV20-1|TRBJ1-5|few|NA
CSASLGLGNQPQHF
TGCAGTGCTAGTTTGGGTTTGGGAAATCAGCCCCAGCATTTT
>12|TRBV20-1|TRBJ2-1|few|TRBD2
CSASASGGWQFF
TGCAGTGCTAGTGCCAGCGGGGGGTGGCAGTTCTTC
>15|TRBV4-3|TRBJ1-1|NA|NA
CASSQVMQGHTEAFF
TGCGCCAGCAGCCAAGTTATGCAGGGTCACACTGAAGCTTTCTTT
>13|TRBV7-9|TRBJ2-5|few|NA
CASSAQGGETQYF
TGTGCCAGCAGCGCACAGGGTGGGGAGACCCAGTACTTC
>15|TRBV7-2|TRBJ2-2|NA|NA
CASSLGGKATGELFF
TGTGCCAGCAGCTTAGGCGGGAAGGCGACCGGGGAGCTGTTTTTT
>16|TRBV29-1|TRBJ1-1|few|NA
CSVGRAAGTAWSRAFF
TGCAGCGTTGGTAGGGCGGCCGGTACGGCGTGGTCGAGAGCTTTCTTT
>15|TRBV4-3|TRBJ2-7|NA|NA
CASSQVAQDTYEQYF
TGCGCCAGCAGCCAAGTGGCTCAGGACACCTACGAGCAGTACTTC
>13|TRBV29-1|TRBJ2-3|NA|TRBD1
CSVEDRARDTQYF
TGCAGCGTAGAGGACAGGGCAAGAGATACGCAGTATTTT
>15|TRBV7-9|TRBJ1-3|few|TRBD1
CASSSTGGKGNTIYF
TGTGCCAGCAGCTCGACAGGGGGCAAAGGAAACACCATATATTTT
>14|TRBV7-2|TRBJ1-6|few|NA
CASSFTALNSPLHF
TGTGCCAGCAGCTTTACCGCATTAAATTCACCCCTCCACTTT
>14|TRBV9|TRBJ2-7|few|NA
CASSVYDRSLEQYF
TGTGCCAGCAGCGTCTATGACAGGAGCCTCGAGCAGTACTTC
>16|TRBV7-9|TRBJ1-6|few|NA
CASSFALGTPNSPLHF
TGTGCCAGCAGCTTCGCGTTGGGGACCCCAAATTCACCCCTCCACTTT
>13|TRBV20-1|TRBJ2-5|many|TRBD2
CSAKLAGTETQYF
TGCAGTGCCAAACTAGCGGGGACGGAGACCCAGTACTTC
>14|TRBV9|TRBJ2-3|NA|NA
CASSVAPLGDTQYF
TGTGCCAGCAGCGTAGCCCCTCTAGGAGATACGCAGTATTTT
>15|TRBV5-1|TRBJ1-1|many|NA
CASSLVGGDYTEAFF
TGCGCCAGCAGCTTGGTTGGGGGCGATTACACTGAAGCTTTCTTT
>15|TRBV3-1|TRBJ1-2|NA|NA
CASGYTGIPNYGYTF
TGTGCCAGCGGGTACACAGGGATTCCTAACTATGGCTACACCTTC
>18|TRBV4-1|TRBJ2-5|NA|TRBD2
CASSPVYGGGASMETQYF
TGCGCCAGCAGCCCGGTATATGGCGGGGGGGCGAGTATGGAGACCCAGTACTTC
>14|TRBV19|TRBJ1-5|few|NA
CASSIRLSNQPQHF
TGTGCCAGTAGTATTCGACTCAGCAATCAGCCCCAGCATTTT
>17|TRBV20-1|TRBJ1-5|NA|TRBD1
CSARGTGGFSSNQPQHF
TGCAGTGCTAGAGGGACAGGGGGCTTTTCTAGCAATCAGCCCCAGCATTTT
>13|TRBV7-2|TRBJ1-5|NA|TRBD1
CASSAPGGQPQHF
TGTGCCAGCAGCGCCCCAGGGGGACAGCCCCAGCATTTT
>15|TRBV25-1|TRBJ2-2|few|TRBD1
CASSSGTDNTGELFF
TGTGCCAGCAGCTCCGGGACAGATAACACCGGGGAGCTGTTTTTT
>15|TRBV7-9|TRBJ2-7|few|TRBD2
CASSLRLAADYEQYF
TGTGCCAGCAGCTTAAGACTAGCGGCCGACTACGAGCAGTACTTC
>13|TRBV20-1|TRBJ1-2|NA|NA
CSALVTSAYGYTF
TGCAGTGCTTTAGTAACTAGTGCTTATGGCTACACCTTC
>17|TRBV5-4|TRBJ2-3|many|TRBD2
CASSAGTSGVRTDTQYF
TGTGCCAGCAGCGCCGGGACTAGCGGGGTGAGGACAGATACGCAGTATTTT
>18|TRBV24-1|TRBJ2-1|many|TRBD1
CATSDGSGTASSYNEQFF
TGTGCCACCAGTGATGGGTCCGGGACAGCGAGCTCCTACAATGAGCAGTTCTTC
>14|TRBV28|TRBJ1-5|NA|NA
CASSHQGLGQPQHF
TGTGCCAGCAGTCATCAGGGGCTCGGACAGCCCCAGCATTTT
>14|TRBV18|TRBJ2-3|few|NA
CASSPPGGPDTQYF
TGTGCCAGCTCACCACCGGGCGGCCCAGATACGCAGTATTTT
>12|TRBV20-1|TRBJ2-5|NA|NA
CSAEHYQETQYF
TGCAGTGCCGAGCATTACCAAGAGACCCAGTACTTC
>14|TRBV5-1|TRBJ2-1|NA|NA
CASSLAVGVGEQFF
TGCGCCAGCAGCTTGGCCGTGGGTGTCGGTGAGCAGTTCTTC
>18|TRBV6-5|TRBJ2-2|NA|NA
CASSYSSSGHGNTGELFF
TGTGCCAGCAGTTACTCGAGTTCCGGACACGGGAACACCGGGGAGCTGTTTTTT
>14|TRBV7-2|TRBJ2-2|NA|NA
CASNLYPRAGELFF
TGTGCCAGCAACTTATACCCAAGAGCCGGGGAGCTGTTTTTT
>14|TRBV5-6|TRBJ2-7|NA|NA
CASGGRSLSYEQYF
TGTGCCAGCGGGGGGAGGAGCCTCTCCTACGAGCAGTACTTC
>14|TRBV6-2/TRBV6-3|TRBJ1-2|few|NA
CASSYDRLHYGYTF
TGTGCCAGCAGTTACGACAGACTTCACTATGGCTACACCTTC
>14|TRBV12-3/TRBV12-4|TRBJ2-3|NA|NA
CASTLYSSTDTQYF
TGTGCCAGCACCCTTTACAGCTCCACAGATACGCAGTATTTT
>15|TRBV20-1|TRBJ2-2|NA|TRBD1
CSAHTGTGLTGELFF
TGCAGTGCCCACACCGGGACAGGACTCACCGGGGAGCTGTTTTTT
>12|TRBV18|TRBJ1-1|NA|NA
CASSRVLTEAFF
TGTGCCAGCTCACGGGTTCTCACTGAAGCTTTCTTT
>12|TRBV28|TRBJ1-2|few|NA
CASTPSGGPYTF
TGTGCCAGCACCCCGTCGGGGGGGCCCTACACCTTC
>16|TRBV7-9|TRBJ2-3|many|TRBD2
CASSWAPGLASDTQYF
TGTGCCAGCAGCTGGGCGCCGGGACTAGCATCAGATACGCAGTATTTT
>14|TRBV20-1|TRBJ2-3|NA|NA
CSARVLTGSDTQYF
TGCAGTGCTAGAGTTCTTACCGGGTCAGATACGCAGTATTTT
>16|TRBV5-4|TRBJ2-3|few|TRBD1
CASSLGDREIPDTQYF
TGTGCCAGCAGCTTGGGGGACAGGGAGATCCCAGATACGCAGTATTTT
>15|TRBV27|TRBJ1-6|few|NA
CASSLRGNSYSPLHF
TGTGCCAGCAGTTTAAGGGGCAATAGTTATTCACCCCTCCACTTT
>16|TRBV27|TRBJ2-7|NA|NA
CASTKKGVRGDGEQYF
TGTGCCAGCACTAAAAAGGGGGTACGAGGGGATGGCGAGCAGTACTTC